Each of the 4 T cell receptor beta chains below was sequenced from the same sample in a study of blood T cell repertoires in COVID-19 (dated by TCRdb to about 2020). The library came from the immunoSEQ multiplex PCR assay. Here the immuneACCESS table is served through TCRdb, limited to in-frame sequences with V and J called. Missing clones are a known gap in these copies; in checked studies unresolved V genes cover under half, and the rest lacks a known reason. The sample table shows some 290,000 clones, and just under 90% are seen once. Clones ranked in the top ten supply 11% of the sample. The sequenced sample was peripheral blood. Receptor source: a woman in her thirties with COVID-19, enrolled during active disease.

The J gene is TRBJ2-1, the V gene TRBV5-1; 7 bases map to TRBD2. The CDR3 runs to 15 residues. The J segment lost 8 bases and the V segment lost 5 bases, leaving 13 bases of the junction unmatched. Germline V CDR1 and CDR2: SGHRS, YFSETQ. The CDR3 DNA reads TGCGCCAGCAGATCGGGGGGAGCCTCTGGAGATGAGCAGTTCTTC. Its protein product is CASRSGGASGDEQFF. Drawing the rest from reference TRBV5-1 and TRBJ2-1, the complete variable domain is KAGVTQTPRYLIKTRGQQVTLSCSPISGHRSVSWYQQTPGQGLQFLFEYFSETQRNKGNFPGRFSGRQFSNSRSEMNVSTLELGDSALYLCASRSGGASGDEQFFGPGTRLTVL.

The V call is TRBV3-1 (or the pseudogene TRBV3-2), the J call TRBJ1-5; D gene ambiguous. This CDR3 region has 17 residues. Germline V gene sequence: CDR1 LGHDT, CDR2 YNNKEL (reference sequence). Trimming took 1 base from V and 2 from J, leaving 15 bases between them. The DNA for the CDR3 is TGTGCCAGCAGCCAAGGAAACCTCTGGCAGGGCAATCAGCCCCAGCATTTT. Translation: CASSQGNLWQGNQPQHF.

This clone was detected many times. The V and J genes are TRBV3-1 (or the pseudogene TRBV3-2) and TRBJ2-7; D is perhaps TRBD1 (6 bases). V was pared by 2 bases and J by 13 bases, with 15 bases between. This CDR3 has 12 amino acids. Germline-derived CDR1 and CDR2 are LGHDT and YNNKEL (reference sequence). The CDR3 bases are TGTGCCAGCAGCCAAACCGAGGGGACATACTACTTC. Translating gives CASSQTEGTYYF.

V and J are TRBV5-6 and TRBJ2-1; unclear D gene. V shed 3 bases and J shed 4 bases, with 5 bases lying between them. This CDR3 spans 12 amino acids. CDR1 is SGHDT, CDR2 YYEEEE, per germline. This CDR3 is CASSYTYNEQFF. Here the CDR3 DNA reads TGTGCCAGCAGCTACACGTACAATGAGCAGTTCTTC. The full variable domain, with the rest looked up from reference TRBV5-6 and TRBJ2-1, is DAGVTQSPTHLIKTRGQQVTLRCSPKSGHDTVSWYQQALGQGPQFIFQYYEEEERQRGNFPDRFSGHQFPNYSSELNVNALLLGDSALYLCASSYTYNEQFFGPGTRLTVL.